These 6 T cell receptor beta chains originate from one sample sequenced in a study of blood T cell repertoires in COVID-19. Sequencing was performed with immunoSEQ multiplex PCR; in TCRdb, only in-frame clones are kept and a portion is missing. This sample has fewer than 250,000 clones; roughly 85% occur once, and the top ten carry about 3.6%. The sequenced sample consisted of PBMCs or T cells enriched from blood (not recorded which). All receptors come from a woman aged 40 to 50 who had been exposed to COVID-19.

The chain carries TRBV28 and TRBJ2-7; D is undetermined. This CDR3 comprises 12 residues. V was pared by 5 bases and J by 9 bases, with 14 bases between. From germline, CDR1 is MDHEN and CDR2 SYDVKM. CDR3 coding DNA: TGTGCCAGCAGTACGCGACTCACACGGCAGTACTTC. Amino acids: CASSTRLTRQYF. Supplemented by reference TRBV28 and TRBJ2-7, the full variable domain reads DVKVTQSSRYLVKRTGEKVFLECVQDMDHENMFWYRQDPGLGLRLIYFSYDVKMKEKGDIPEGYSVSREKKERFSLILESASTNQTSMYLCASSTRLTRQYFGPGTRLTVT.

J is TRBJ2-4 and V is TRBV19, with 12 nucleotides matching TRBD2. The CDR3 consists of 14 residues. Per the germline V gene, CDR1 is LNHDA and CDR2 is SQIVND (reference sequence). The V and J ends lost 4 bases and 6 bases, in that order; junction bases with no gene match: 1. CDR3 nucleotide sequence: TGTGCCAGTAGTAGGGGACTAGCGGGAAACATTCAGTACTTC. This sequence encodes CASSRGLAGNIQYF.

The chain links TRBV7-2 to TRBJ2-3; a possible D gene is TRBD1 (6 bases). Trimming stripped 6 bases from V and 4 bases from J, with 20 bases between. From germline, CDR1 is SGHTA and CDR2 FQGNSA. The CDR3 loop spans 16 amino acids. CDR3 protein: CASSDRTVPISDTQYF. The CDR3, as DNA: TGTGCCAGCAGTGACCGGACAGTGCCCATTTCAGATACGCAGTATTTT.

V and J are TRBV14 and TRBJ2-7, with unresolved D. The V gene's germline CDR1 is SGHDN and CDR2 FVKESK. CDR3 size: 13 residues. The V end was cut by 0 bases, the J end by 6 bases, with 9 bases between. CDR3 protein: CASSQEMAFEQYF. The CDR3 nucleotides read TGTGCCAGCAGCCAAGAAATGGCTTTCGAGCAGTACTTC. The complete variable domain, with remaining parts taken from reference TRBV14 and TRBJ2-7, reads EAGVTQFPSHSVIEKGQTVTLRCDPISGHDNLYWYRRVMGKEIKFLLHFVKESKQDESGMPNNRFLAERTGGTYSTLKVQPAELEDSGVYFCASSQEMAFEQYFGPGTRLTVT.

This chain connects TRBV3-1 (or the pseudogene TRBV3-2) to TRBJ2-1, with 7 bases that match TRBD1. CDR3 length equals 15 residues. V dropped 4 bases and J dropped 1; count of bases not matched to a gene: 4. The V gene's germline CDR1 is LGHDT and CDR2 YNNKEL (reference sequence). The CDR3 spells CASSPTRGSYNEQFF. The CDR3 DNA reads TGTGCCAGCAGCCCCACCAGGGGGTCCTACAATGAGCAGTTCTTC.

The chain joins TRBV9 to TRBJ1-3; a possible D gene is TRBD1 (5 bases). In germline, CDR1 is SGDLS, CDR2 YYNGEE. V was shortened by 1 base and J by 6 bases, with 11 bases between the two germline ends. The CDR3 runs to 14 residues. In DNA form, the CDR3 reads TGTGCCAGCAGCGTAATGGGGCTGGCAAACACCATATATTTT. Its protein is CASSVMGLANTIYF.